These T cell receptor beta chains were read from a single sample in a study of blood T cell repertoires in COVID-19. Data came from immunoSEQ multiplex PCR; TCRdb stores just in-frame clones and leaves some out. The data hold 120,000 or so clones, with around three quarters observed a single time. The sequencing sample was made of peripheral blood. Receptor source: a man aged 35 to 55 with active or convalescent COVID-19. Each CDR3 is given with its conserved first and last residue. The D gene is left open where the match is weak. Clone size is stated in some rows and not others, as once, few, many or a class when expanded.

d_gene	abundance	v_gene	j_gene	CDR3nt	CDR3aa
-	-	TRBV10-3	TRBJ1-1	TGTGCCATCAGCCATATTACAGGGAACACTGAAGCTTTCTTT	CAISHITGNTEAFF
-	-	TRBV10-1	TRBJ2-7	TGCGCCAGCATCCCCCCCGGCGGAAAACCCTACGAGCAGTACTTC	CASIPPGGKPYEQYF
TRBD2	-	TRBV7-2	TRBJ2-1	TGTGCCAGCAGCTTAGCGGGACTAGCGGGGGGCGATGAGCAGTTCTTC	CASSLAGLAGGDEQFF
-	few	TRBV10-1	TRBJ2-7	TGCGCCAGCAGTGAGCGCGGGAACCTTCTGAGCTTC	CASSERGNLLSF
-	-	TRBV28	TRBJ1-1	TGTGCCAGCACCCCTGGGGGTAAGGGGGCTGAAGCTTTCTTT	CASTPGGKGAEAFF
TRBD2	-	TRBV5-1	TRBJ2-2	TGCGCCAGCAGCGAAGGACTAGCGGGGACCACCGGGGAGCTGTTTTTT	CASSEGLAGTTGELFF
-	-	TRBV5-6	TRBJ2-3	TGTGCCAGCAGCCCGGAGGGGTCAGATACGCAGTATTTT	CASSPEGSDTQYF
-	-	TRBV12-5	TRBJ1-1	TGTGCTAGTGGTTTGACCGGGAGGCGGGAAGCTTTCTTT	CASGLTGRREAFF
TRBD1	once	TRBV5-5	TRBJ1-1	TGTGCCAGCAGCCCGGGACAGTTAATGAACACTGAAGCTTTCTTT	CASSPGQLMNTEAFF
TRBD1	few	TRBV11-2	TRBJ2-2	TGTGCCAGCAGCAACATACGACAGGGGGCTGGAGGGGAGCTGTTTTTT	CASSNIRQGAGGELFF
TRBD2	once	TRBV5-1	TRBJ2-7	TGCGCCAGCAGCTTGCCTAGCGGGGGATTGGACGAGCAGTACTTC	CASSLPSGGLDEQYF
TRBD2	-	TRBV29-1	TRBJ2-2	TGCAGCGTTGAAGATAGAGCGGGAGGGGACACCGGGGAGCTGTTTTTT	CSVEDRAGGDTGELFF
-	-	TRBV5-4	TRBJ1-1	TGTGCCAGCAGCTTGGGCGGGGGCACTGAAGCTTTCTTT	CASSLGGGTEAFF
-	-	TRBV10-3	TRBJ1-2	TGTGCCATCAGTGAGACAGGGTTCTATGGCTACACCTTC	CAISETGFYGYTF
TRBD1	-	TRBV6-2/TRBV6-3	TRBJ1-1	TGTGCCAGCAGTGGAATAGGACAGGTCTCCACTGAAGCTTTCTTT	CASSGIGQVSTEAFF
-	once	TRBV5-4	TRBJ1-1	TGTGCCAGCAGCTTGGCGGGGGAGGGCACTGAAGCTTTCTTT	CASSLAGEGTEAFF
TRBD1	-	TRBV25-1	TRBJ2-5	TGTGCCAGCAGTGAAGGGGGACAGGGGGAGACCCAGTACTTC	CASSEGGQGETQYF
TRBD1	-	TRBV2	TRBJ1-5	TGTGCCTGCGCGGGACAGTCAAATCAGCCCCAGCATTTT	CACAGQSNQPQHF
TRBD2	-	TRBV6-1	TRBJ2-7	TGTGCCAGCAGTGAACCGGGGGGGACCGAGCAGTACTTC	CASSEPGGTEQYF
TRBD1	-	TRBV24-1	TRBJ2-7	TGTGCCACCAGTGCCGGGACAGGGATCTACGAGCAGTACTTC	CATSAGTGIYEQYF
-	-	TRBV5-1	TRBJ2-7	TGCGCCAGCAGCTTGGACACCCACACCTACGAGCAGTACTTC	CASSLDTHTYEQYF
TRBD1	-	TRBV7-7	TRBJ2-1	TGTGCTAGCAGCTTAGGGACAGCTGCCTACAATGAGCAGTTCTTC	CASSLGTAAYNEQFF